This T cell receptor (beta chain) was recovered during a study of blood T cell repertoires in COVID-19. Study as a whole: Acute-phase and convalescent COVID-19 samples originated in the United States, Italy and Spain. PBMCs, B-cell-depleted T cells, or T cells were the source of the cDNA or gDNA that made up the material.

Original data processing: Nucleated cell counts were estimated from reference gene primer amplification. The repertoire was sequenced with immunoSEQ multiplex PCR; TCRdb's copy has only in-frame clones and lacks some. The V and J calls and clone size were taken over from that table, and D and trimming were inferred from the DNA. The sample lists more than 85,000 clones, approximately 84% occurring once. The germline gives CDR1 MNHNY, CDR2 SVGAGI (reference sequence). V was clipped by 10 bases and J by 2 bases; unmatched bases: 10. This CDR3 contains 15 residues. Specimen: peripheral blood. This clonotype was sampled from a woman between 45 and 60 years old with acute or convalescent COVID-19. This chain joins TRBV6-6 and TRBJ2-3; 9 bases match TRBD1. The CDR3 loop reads CAIDTGGAPTDTQYF. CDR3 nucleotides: TGTGCCATCGACACAGGGGGCGCCCCCACAGATACGCAGTATTTT.